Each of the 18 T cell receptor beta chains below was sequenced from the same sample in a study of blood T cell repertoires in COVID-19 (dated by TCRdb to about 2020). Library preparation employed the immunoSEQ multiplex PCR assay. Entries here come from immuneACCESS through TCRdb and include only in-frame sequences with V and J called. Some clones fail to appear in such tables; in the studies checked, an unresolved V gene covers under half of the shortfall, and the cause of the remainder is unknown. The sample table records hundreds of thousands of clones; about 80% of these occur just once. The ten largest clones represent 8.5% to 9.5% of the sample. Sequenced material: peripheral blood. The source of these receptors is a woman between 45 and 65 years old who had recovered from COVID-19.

CDR3 sequence reads: CASSLRLATYNEQFF. The CDR3 DNA reads as TGTGCCAGCAGCTTGAGGCTAGCGACGTACAATGAGCAGTTCTTC. V gene TRBV5-4 combines with J gene TRBJ2-1, with a tentative D call TRBD2 (6 bases). This CDR3 has 15 residues. Germline CDR1 SGHNT, CDR2 YYREEE (reference sequence). Between the trimmed V and J ends, which lost 1 base and 4 bases, there was a span of 12 bases.

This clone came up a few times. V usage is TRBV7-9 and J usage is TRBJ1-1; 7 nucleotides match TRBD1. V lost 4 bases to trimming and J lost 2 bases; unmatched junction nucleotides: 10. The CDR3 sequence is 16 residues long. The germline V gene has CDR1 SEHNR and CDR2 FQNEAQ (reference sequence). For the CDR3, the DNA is TGTGCCAGCAGCTCTGAGGGGTCAGGGGGTAACACTGAAGCTTTCTTT. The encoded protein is CASSSEGSGGNTEAFF.

Written as DNA, the CDR3 is TGTGCCAGCAGCCTACTTCCCCGGGAGACCCAGTACTTC. As protein: CASSLLPRETQYF. This chain connects TRBV3-1 (or the pseudogene TRBV3-2) to TRBJ2-5, with no clear D. V was pared by 4 bases and J by 5 bases, with 11 bases between. The CDR3 spans 13 residues. Germline CDR1 is LGHDT and CDR2 is YNNKEL (reference sequence).

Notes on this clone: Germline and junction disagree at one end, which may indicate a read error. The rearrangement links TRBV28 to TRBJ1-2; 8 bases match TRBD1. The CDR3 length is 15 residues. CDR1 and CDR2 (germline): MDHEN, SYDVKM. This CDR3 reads CVSSQARGPLYGYTF. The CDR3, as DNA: TGTGTCAGCAGTCAAGCCAGGGGGCCTCTCTATGGCTACACCTTC.

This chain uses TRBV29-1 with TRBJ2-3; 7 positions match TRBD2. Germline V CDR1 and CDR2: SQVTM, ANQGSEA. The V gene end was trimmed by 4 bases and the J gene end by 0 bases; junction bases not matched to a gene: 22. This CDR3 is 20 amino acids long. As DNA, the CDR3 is TGCAGCGTTGTCCTCCGGGGGGATTCAGTCGGAGGGACTAGCACAGATACGCAGTATTTT. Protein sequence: CSVVLRGDSVGGTSTDTQYF.

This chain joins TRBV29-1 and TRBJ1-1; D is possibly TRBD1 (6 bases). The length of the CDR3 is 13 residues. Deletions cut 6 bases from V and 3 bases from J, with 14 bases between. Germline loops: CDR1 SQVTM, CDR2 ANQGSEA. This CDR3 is CSVRQAGDTEAFF. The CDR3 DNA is TGCAGCGTCAGACAGGCCGGTGACACTGAAGCTTTCTTT.

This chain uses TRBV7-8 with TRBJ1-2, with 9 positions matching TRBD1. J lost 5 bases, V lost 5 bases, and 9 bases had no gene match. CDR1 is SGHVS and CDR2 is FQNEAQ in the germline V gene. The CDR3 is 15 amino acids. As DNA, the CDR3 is TGTGCCAGCAGCGTACAGAGGACAGGGGTATATGGCTACACCTTC. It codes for CASSVQRTGVYGYTF.

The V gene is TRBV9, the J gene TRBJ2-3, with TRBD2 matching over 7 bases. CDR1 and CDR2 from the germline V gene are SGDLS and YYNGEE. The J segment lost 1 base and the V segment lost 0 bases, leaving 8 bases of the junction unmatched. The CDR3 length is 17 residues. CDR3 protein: CASSVVGLPSGTDTQYF. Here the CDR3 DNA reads TGTGCCAGCAGCGTAGTGGGACTACCATCGGGCACAGATACGCAGTATTTT.

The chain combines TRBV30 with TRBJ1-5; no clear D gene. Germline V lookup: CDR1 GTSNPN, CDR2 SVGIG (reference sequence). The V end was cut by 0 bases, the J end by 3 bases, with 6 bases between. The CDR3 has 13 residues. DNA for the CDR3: TGTGCCTGGAGTGTCCGCTACAATCAGCCCCAGCATTTT. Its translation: CAWSVRYNQPQHF.

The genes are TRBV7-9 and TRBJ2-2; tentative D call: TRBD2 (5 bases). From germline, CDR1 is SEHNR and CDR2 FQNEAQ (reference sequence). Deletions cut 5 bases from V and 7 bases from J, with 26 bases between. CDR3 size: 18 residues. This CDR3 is CASSPPEETPFYGGELFF. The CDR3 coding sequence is TGTGCCAGCAGCCCCCCGGAGGAGACCCCATTCTACGGCGGGGAGCTGTTTTTT. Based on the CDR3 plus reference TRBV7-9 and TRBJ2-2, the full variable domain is DTGVSQNPRHKITKRGQNVTFRCDPISEHNRLYWYRQTLGQGPEFLTYFQNEAQLEKSRLLSDRFSAERPKGSFSTLEIQRTEQGDSAMYLCASSPPEETPFYGGELFFGEGSRLTVL.

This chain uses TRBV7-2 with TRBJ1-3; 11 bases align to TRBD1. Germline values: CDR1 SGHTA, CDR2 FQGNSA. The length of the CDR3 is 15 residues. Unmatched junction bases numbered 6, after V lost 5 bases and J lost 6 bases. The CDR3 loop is CASSPGTGGENTIYF. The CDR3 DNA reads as TGTGCCAGCAGCCCCGGGACAGGGGGGGAAAACACCATATATTTT. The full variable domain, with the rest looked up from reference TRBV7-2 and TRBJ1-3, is GAGVSQSPSNKVTEKGKDVELRCDPISGHTALYWYRQSLGQGLEFLIYFQGNSAPDKSGLPSDRFSAERTGGSVSTLTIQRTQQEDSAVYLCASSPGTGGENTIYFGEGSWLTVV.

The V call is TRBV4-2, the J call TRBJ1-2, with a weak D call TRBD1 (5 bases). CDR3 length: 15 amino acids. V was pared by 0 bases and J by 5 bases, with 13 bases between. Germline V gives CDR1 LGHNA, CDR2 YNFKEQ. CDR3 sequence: CASSQDLGAVYGYTF. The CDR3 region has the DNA TGTGCCAGCAGCCAAGATCTTGGGGCAGTGTATGGCTACACCTTC.

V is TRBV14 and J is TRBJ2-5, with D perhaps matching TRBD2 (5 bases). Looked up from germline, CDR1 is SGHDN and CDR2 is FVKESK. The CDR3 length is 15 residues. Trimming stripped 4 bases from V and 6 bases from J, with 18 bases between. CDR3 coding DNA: TGTGCCAGCAGCCTATTACTGGCGGGCGAGAAGACCCAGTACTTC. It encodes CASSLLLAGEKTQYF.

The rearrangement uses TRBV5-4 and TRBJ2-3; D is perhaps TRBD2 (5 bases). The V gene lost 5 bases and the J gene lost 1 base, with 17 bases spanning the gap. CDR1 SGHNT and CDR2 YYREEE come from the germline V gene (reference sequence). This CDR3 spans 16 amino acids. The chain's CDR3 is CASSRLQERGTDTQYF. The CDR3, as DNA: TGTGCCAGCAGTCGCCTGCAGGAGAGGGGCACAGATACGCAGTATTTT.

The CDR3 loop reads CASGTEPYNEQFF. CDR3 DNA sequence: TGTGCCAGCGGGACAGAGCCCTACAATGAGCAGTTCTTC. This sequence joins TRBV27 and TRBJ2-1; 7 nucleotides match TRBD1. The CDR3 length is 13 residues. CDR1 and CDR2 from the germline V gene are MNHEY and SMNVEV (reference sequence). Trimming cost V 8 bases and J 2 bases; bases outside gene matches: 3.

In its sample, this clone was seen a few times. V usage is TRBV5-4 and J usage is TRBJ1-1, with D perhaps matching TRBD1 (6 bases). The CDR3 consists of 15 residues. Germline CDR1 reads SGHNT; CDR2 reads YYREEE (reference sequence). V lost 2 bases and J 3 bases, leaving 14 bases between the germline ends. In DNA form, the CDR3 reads TGTGCCAGCAGCTTAAGTTTAGGGGGATACACTGAAGCTTTCTTT. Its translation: CASSLSLGGYTEAFF.

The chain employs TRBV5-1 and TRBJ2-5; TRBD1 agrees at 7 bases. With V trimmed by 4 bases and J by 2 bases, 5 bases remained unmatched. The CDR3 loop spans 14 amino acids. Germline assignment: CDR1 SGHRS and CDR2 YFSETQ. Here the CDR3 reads CASSTGTVQETQYF. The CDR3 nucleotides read TGCGCCAGCAGCACCGGGACAGTACAAGAGACCCAGTACTTC.

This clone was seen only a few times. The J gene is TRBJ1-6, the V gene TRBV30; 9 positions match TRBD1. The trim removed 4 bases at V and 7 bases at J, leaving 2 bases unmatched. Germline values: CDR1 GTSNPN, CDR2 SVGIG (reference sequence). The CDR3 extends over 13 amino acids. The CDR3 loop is CAWNGQGNSPLHF. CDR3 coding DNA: TGTGCCTGGAACGGACAGGGGAATTCACCCCTCCACTTT.